These 19 T cell receptor beta chains came from one sample sequenced in a study of T cell changes during pregnancy in multiple sclerosis (dated by TCRdb to the late 2010s). Library method: the immunoSEQ multiplex PCR assay. TCRdb re-hosts the immuneACCESS table, in-frame sequences only. Its copies lack some clones; in the studies checked, an unresolved V gene accounts for under half of them, and the cause for the rest is not known. Here the sample has 52,000 or so clones; around 89% occur a single time. Clones ranked in the top ten supply 0.45% to 0.65% of the sample. Sample: CD4+ T cells from peripheral blood mononuclear cells, taken in the first trimester of pregnancy. All receptors derive from a female donor with multiple sclerosis, enrolled in a pregnancy study.

This rearrangement joins TRBV12-5 to TRBJ2-5; D is perhaps TRBD2 (7 bases). The V end was cut by 6 bases, the J end by 2 bases, with 16 bases between. Germline V gene data show CDR1 as LGHNT and CDR2 as FRNRAP. This CDR3 spans 15 amino acids. The CDR3 spells CASGRTRGGQETQYF. The CDR3 region has the DNA TGTGCTAGTGGGCGAACTAGGGGGGGGCAAGAGACCCAGTACTTC.

V and J are TRBV11-3 and TRBJ2-7; maybe TRBD2 (6 bases). Deletions cut 5 bases from V and 1 base from J, with 15 bases between. This CDR3 has 15 amino acids. Germline CDR1 is SGHNT and CDR2 is YENEEA. The CDR3 nucleotides are TGTGCCAGCAGCCCCGGCGGAGGGTGGTCCTACGAGCAGTACTTC. Translation: CASSPGGGWSYEQYF.

The J gene is TRBJ1-2, the V gene TRBV7-2, with D tentatively TRBD1 (5 bases). The CDR3 extends over 14 amino acids. The V and J ends lost 3 bases and 3 bases respectively, with 11 bases between them. Germline V gene data show CDR1 as SGHTA and CDR2 as FQGNSA. The CDR3 protein is CASSFGGVDYGYTF. The CDR3 DNA follows: TGTGCCAGCAGCTTTGGGGGGGTTGACTATGGCTACACCTTC.

The chain couples TRBV5-6 to TRBJ1-2; 7 bases map to TRBD1. Germline V lookup: CDR1 SGHDT, CDR2 YYEEEE. V dropped 4 bases and J dropped 8; count of bases not matched to a gene: 20. The CDR3 has 17 residues. The chain's CDR3 is CASSKNLFQGGAGGYTF. In nucleotides, the CDR3 is TGTGCCAGCAGCAAAAACCTATTCCAGGGGGGAGCAGGGGGCTACACCTTC.

J is TRBJ1-1 and V is TRBV21-1; the D call TRBD1 from the table was never checked on the DNA. TRBV21-1 is an annotated pseudogene. This CDR3 contains 15 residues. CDR3 DNA sequence: TGTGCCAGCAGCCTTGACAGGGGCATGAACACTGAAGCTTTCTTT. Translating gives CASSLDRGMNTEAFF.

J is TRBJ2-1 and V is TRBV2; tentatively, D is TRBD2 (5 bases). V was cut by 8 bases and J by 7 bases, with 18 bases left in between. The CDR3 sequence is 14 residues long. Germline-derived CDR1 and CDR2 are SNHLY and FYNNEI. For the CDR3, the DNA is TGTGCCAGCGAACGGGGTAGGGTCGGGAATGAGCAGTTCTTC. As protein: CASERGRVGNEQFF.

The chain combines TRBV18 with TRBJ2-5; 12 bases match TRBD2. Germline V gene lookup returns CDR1 KGHSH and CDR2 LQKENI. J was trimmed by 0 bases and V by 3 bases; bases with no gene match: 5. The CDR3 has 17 residues. This CDR3 reads CASSPGTSGWYQETQYF. DNA for the CDR3: TGTGCCAGCTCACCCGGGACTAGCGGGTGGTACCAAGAGACCCAGTACTTC.

The J gene is TRBJ2-3, the V gene TRBV5-1; 7 bases map to TRBD2. This CDR3 has 16 residues. CDR1 and CDR2 (germline): SGHRS, YFSETQ. The J segment lost 3 bases and the V segment lost 4 bases, leaving 11 bases of the junction unmatched. CDR3 in amino acids: CASSPGGRALTDTQYF. The CDR3 coding sequence is TGCGCCAGCAGCCCGGGCGGGAGAGCATTGACAGATACGCAGTATTTT.

This sequence joins TRBV5-5 and TRBJ2-5; 15 bases are shared with TRBD2. This CDR3 has 20 amino acids. V was clipped by 2 bases and J by 5 bases; unmatched bases: 16. Germline-derived CDR1 and CDR2 are SGHKS and YYEKEE (reference sequence). This CDR3 reads CASSLRVGLAGGPITETQYF. As DNA, the CDR3 is TGTGCCAGCAGCTTACGCGTAGGACTAGCGGGGGGGCCGATCACGGAGACCCAGTACTTC.

The rearrangement links TRBV29-1 to TRBJ1-1, with 10 bases aligning to TRBD1. The germline V gene encodes CDR1 SQVTM and CDR2 ANQGSEA. V was clipped by 4 bases and J by 2 bases; unmatched bases: 1. The CDR3 is 13 amino acids. The CDR3 DNA follows: TGCAGCGTTGGGACAGGGGGTAACACTGAAGCTTTCTTT. Its protein is CSVGTGGNTEAFF.

The rearrangement links TRBV25-1 to TRBJ1-3; TRBD1 might be the D (6 bases). This CDR3 is 16 amino acids long. Germline V gene sequence: CDR1 MGHDK, CDR2 SYGVNS. Trimming removed 3 bases at V and 0 bases at J, with 12 bases between. CDR3 region: CASSEPGVYSGNTIYF. The CDR3 DNA reads as TGTGCCAGCAGTGAGCCAGGGGTTTACTCTGGAAACACCATATATTTT.

This chain uses TRBV5-5 with TRBJ1-4; possibly TRBD1 for D (6 bases). The CDR3 loop spans 18 amino acids. The V end lost 1 base, the J end lost 3 bases, and 19 bases lay between the germline ends. Germline V gene data show CDR1 as SGHKS and CDR2 as YYEKEE (reference sequence). CDR3 bases: TGTGCCAGCAGCTTGTGGGCCGGGACATTTAATGCTAATGAAAAACTGTTTTTT. Amino acids: CASSLWAGTFNANEKLFF.

V gene TRBV19 combines with J gene TRBJ2-7; D call uncertain. Germline-derived CDR1 and CDR2 are LNHDA and SQIVND (reference sequence). The V gene lost 6 bases and the J gene lost 7 bases, with 13 bases spanning the gap. The CDR3 loop spans 12 amino acids. CDR3 DNA sequence: TGTGCCAGTAGCGATTCGGTTTTAGAGCAGTACTTC. It yields the protein CASSDSVLEQYF.

V and J are TRBV30 and TRBJ2-7, with TRBD1 identical over 8 bases. Trimming removed 7 bases from V and 1 base from J; junction bases left unmatched: 6. From germline, CDR1 is GTSNPN and CDR2 SVGIG (reference sequence). The CDR3 loop spans 13 amino acids. CDR3 amino acids: CASHRDRSYEQYF. The CDR3 bases are TGTGCCTCTCACCGGGACAGGTCCTACGAGCAGTACTTC.

The J gene is TRBJ1-5, the V gene TRBV21-1. TRBV21-1 is termed a pseudogene. This CDR3 region has 18 residues. The CDR3 DNA reads TGTGCCAGCAGCAAAGGGGGGGAGGGGGTCGCTAGCAATCAGCCCCAGCATTTT. It codes for CASSKGGEGVASNQPQHF.

In DNA form, the CDR3 reads TGCGCCAGCAGCCAAGGTCACAGGGGGGCTGAAAAACTGTTTTTT. Translation gives CASSQGHRGAEKLFF. J is TRBJ1-4 and V is TRBV4-3; 8 positions agree with TRBD1. The trim removed 1 base at V and 7 bases at J, leaving 5 bases unmatched. Germline CDR1 reads LGHNA; CDR2 reads YSLEER. The length of the CDR3 is 15 residues.

J is TRBJ1-2 and V is TRBV5-1, with 9 bases aligning to TRBD1. The CDR3 totals 15 residues. V lost 2 bases, J lost 8 bases, and 10 bases stayed unmatched. Germline-derived CDR1 and CDR2 are SGHRS and YFSETQ. In nucleotides, the CDR3 is TGCGCCAGCAGCTTATCCGGGACAGGGCAGAAAGGCTACACCTTC. It is translated as CASSLSGTGQKGYTF.

In its sample, this clone was seen once. The rearrangement uses TRBV19 and TRBJ1-4; 7 bases agree with TRBD1. Germline CDR1 LNHDA, CDR2 SQIVND (reference sequence). With V trimmed by 2 bases and J by 2 bases, 17 bases remained unmatched. CDR3 length: 20 amino acids. The chain's CDR3 is CASSIFGGGIGDSTNEKLFF. The CDR3 DNA follows: TGTGCCAGTAGTATATTCGGAGGGGGCATAGGGGATTCGACTAATGAAAAACTGTTTTTT.

V and J are TRBV20-1 and TRBJ1-4; D not resolved. Between the trimmed V and J ends, which lost 6 bases and 7 bases, there was a span of 9 bases. The CDR3 is made up of 11 amino acids. CDR1 and CDR2 from the germline V gene are DFQATT and SNEGSKA (reference sequence). The CDR3 DNA sequence: TGCAGTGCCCGCTCAGGTGAAAAACTGTTTTTT. Protein: CSARSGEKLFF.